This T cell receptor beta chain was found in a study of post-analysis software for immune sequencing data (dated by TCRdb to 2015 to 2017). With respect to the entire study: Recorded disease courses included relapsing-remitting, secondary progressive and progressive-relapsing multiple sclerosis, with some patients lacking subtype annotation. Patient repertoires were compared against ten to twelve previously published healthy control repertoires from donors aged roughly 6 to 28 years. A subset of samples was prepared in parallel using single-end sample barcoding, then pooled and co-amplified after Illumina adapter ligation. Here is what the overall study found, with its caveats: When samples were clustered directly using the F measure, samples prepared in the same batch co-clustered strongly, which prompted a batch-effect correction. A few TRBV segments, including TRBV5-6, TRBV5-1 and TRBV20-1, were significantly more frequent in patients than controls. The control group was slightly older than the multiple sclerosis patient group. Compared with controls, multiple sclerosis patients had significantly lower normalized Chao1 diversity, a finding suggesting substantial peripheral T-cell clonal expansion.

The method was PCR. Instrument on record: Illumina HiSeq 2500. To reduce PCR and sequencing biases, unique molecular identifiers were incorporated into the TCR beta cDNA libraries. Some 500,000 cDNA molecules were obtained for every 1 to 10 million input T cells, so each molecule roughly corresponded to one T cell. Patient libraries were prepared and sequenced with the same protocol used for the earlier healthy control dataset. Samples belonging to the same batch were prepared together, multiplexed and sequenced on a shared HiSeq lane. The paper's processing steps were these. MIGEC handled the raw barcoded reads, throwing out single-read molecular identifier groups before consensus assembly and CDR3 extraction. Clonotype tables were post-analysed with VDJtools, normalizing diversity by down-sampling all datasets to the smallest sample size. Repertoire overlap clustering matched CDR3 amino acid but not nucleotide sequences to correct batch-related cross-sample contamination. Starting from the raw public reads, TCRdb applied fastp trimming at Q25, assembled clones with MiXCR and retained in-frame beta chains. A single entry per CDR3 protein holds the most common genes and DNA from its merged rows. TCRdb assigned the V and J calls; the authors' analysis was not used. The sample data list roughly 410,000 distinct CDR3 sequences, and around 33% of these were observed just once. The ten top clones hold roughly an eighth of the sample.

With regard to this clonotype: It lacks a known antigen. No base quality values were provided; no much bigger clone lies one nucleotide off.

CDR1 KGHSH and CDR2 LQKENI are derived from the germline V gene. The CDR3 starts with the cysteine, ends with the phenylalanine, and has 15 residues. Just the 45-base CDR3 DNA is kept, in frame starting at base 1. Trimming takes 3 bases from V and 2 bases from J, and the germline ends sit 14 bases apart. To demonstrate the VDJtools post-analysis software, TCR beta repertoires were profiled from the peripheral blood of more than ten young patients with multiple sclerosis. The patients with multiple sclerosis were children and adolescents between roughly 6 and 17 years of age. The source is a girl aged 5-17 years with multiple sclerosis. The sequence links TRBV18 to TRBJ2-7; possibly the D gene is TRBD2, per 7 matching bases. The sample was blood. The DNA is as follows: TGTGCCAGCTCACCCCTTAGGGGGGGGGCCTACGAGCAGTACTTC. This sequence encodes CASSPLRGGAYEQYF. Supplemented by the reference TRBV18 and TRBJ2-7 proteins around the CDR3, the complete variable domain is NAGVMQNPRHLVRRRGQEARLRCSPMKGHSHVYWYRQLPEEGLKFMVYLQKENIIDESGMPKERFSAEFPKEGPSILRIQQVVRGDSAAYFCASSPLRGGAYEQYFGPGTRLTVT.